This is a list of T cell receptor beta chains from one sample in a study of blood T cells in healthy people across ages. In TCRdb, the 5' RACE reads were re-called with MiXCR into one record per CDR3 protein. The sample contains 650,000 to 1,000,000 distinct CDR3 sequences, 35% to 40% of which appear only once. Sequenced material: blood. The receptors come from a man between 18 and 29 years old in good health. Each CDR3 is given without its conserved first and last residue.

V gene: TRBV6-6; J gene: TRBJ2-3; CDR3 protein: ASSYSRGGEKDTQY
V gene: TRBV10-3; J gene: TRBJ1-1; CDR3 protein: AISEYSDGSSEAF
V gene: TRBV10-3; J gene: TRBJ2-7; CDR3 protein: AISGQDRASSYEQY
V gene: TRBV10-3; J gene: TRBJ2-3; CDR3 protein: AISGLAGGGTDTQY
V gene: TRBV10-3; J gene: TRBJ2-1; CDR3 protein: AISGGQAYNEQF
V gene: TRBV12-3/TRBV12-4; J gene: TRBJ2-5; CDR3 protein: ASSTGNFQETQY
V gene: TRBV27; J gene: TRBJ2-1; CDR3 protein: AGSSGNEQF
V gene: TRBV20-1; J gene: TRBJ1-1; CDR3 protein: SASGREDTEAF
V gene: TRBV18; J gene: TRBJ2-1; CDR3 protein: ASSPGSNNEQF
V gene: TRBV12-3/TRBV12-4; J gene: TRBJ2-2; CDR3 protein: ASSLSGQGAYTGELF
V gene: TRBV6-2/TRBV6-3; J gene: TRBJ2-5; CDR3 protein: ASSPTCQETQY
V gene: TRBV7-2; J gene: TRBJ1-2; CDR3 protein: ASSIRPGTKGGYT
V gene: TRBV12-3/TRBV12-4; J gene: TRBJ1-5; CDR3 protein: ASSLDQGRVQPQH
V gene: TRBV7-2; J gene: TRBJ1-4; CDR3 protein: ASSFHLGQGRSTNEKLF
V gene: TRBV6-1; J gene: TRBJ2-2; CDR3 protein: ASRTGELF
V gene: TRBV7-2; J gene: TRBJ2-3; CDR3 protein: ASSLVQGPTTDTQY
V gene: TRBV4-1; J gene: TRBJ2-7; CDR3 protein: ATTLGGLQSSNEQY
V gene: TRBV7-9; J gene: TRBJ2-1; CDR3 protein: ASSPLADTQF
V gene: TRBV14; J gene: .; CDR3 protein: ASSASGSNIQY
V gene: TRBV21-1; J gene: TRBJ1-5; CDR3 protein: ASSKVKLPSDQPQH
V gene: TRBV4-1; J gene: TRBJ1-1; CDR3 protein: ASSQNSNKEAF
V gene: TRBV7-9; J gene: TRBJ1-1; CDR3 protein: ASSLEAGNTEAF
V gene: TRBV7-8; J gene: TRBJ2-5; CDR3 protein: ASSPNAGGPGDQETQY
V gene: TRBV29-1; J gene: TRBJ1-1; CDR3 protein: SVDRQGTEAF
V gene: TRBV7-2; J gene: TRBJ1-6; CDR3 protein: ASSLAGAASSPLH
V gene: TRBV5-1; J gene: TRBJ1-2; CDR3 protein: ASSIEPAGGYT
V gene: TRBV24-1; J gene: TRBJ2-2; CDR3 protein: ATSDHSTGELF
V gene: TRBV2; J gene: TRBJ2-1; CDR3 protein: ASLRTLREQF
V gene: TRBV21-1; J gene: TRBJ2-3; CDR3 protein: ASSKPKDADTQY
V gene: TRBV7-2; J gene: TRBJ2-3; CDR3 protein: ASSLLGQSTDTQY
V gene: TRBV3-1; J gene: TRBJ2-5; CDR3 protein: ASSQPDSTQETQY
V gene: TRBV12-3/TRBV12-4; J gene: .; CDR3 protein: ASSLKQSSYNEQY
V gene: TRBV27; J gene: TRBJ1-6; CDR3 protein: ASTAGFGNSPLH
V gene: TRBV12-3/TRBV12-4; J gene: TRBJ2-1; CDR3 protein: ASPVFRYRERGGDNEQF
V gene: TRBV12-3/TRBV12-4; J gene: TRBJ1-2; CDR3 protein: ASSPSGRAQDGST
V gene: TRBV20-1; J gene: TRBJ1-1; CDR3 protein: SARSTGQAFGAF
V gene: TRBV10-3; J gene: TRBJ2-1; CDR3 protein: AISESRERQF
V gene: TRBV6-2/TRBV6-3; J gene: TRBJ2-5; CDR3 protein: ASSMRGFQETQY
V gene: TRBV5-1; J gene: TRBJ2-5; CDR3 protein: ASSLIGRGPKETQY
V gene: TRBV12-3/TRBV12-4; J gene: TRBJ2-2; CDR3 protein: ASSPGSGAFTGELF
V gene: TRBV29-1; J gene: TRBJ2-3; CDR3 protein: SVEAAGRVYDTDTQY
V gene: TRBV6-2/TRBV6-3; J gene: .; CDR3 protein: ASSYSPTGGLYNEQY
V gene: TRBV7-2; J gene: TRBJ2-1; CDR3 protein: ASSLAGTSGDNEQF
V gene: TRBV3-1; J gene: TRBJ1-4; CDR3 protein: ASSQSEARGGKLF
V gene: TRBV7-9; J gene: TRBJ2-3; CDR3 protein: ASSSSEIRGHAATQY
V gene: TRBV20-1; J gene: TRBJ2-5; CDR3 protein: SAPTQETQY
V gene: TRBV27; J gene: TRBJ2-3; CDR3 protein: ASSPGGGPSTDTQY
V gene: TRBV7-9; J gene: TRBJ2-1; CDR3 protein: ASSLRAGGFNEQF
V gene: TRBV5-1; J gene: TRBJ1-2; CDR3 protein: ASSLSTGDYGYT
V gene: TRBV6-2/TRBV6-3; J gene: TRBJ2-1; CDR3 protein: ASSQGMRGEQF
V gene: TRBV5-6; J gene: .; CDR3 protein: ASSLPADSIEQY
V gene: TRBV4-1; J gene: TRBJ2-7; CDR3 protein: TSSHHPDGSSYEQY